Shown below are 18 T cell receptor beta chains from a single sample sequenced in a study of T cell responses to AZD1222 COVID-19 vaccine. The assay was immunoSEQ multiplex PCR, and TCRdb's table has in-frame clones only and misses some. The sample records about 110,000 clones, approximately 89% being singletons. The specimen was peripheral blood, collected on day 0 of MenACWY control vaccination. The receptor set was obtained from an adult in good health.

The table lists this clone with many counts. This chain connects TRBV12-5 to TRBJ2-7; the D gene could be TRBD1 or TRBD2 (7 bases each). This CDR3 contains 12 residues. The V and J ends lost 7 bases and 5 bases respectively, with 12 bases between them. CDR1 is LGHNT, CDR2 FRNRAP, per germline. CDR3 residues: CASAQGGNEQYF. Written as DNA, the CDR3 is TGTGCTAGTGCCCAGGGGGGGAACGAGCAGTACTTC. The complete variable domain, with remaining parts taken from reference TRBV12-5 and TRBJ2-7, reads DARVTQTPRHKVTEMGQEVTMRCQPILGHNTVFWYRQTMMQGLELLAYFRNRAPLDDSGMPKDRFSAEMPDATLATLKIQPSEPRDSAVYFCASAQGGNEQYFGPGTRLTVT.

The CDR3 nucleotides read TGTGCCAGCAGCCCTATAACAGGGGAAATCGGTGAAAAACTGTTTTTT. Protein: CASSPITGEIGEKLFF. The chain combines TRBV7-8 with TRBJ1-4, with 7 bases aligning to TRBD1. The CDR3 runs to 16 residues. The V segment lost 5 bases and the J segment 7 bases; nucleotides outside the gene matches: 13. Germline loops: CDR1 SGHVS, CDR2 FQNEAQ.

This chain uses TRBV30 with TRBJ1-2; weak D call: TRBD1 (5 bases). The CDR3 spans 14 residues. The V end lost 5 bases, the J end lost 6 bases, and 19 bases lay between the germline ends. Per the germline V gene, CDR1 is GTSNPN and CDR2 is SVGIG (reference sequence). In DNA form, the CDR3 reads TGTGCCTGGGCCCGACTGACAGACACGAATGGCTACACCTTC. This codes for CAWARLTDTNGYTF.

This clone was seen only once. The CDR3 loop is CASNPTANYGYTF. CDR3 bases: TGTGCCAGCAACCCGACGGCTAACTATGGCTACACCTTC. This chain joins TRBV28 and TRBJ1-2; D call uncertain. The CDR3 has 13 residues. Trimming pared 7 bases from V and 0 bases from J, leaving 9 bases between. CDR1 MDHEN and CDR2 SYDVKM come from the germline V gene.

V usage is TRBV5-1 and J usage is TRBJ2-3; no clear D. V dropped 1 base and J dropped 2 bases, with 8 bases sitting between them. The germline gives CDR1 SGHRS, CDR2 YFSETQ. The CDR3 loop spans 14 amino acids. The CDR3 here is CASSLQANTDTQYF. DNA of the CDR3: TGCGCCAGCAGCTTGCAGGCCAACACAGATACGCAGTATTTT. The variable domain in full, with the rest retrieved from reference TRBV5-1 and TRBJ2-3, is KAGVTQTPRYLIKTRGQQVTLSCSPISGHRSVSWYQQTPGQGLQFLFEYFSETQRNKGNFPGRFSGRQFSNSRSEMNVSTLELGDSALYLCASSLQANTDTQYFGPGTRLTVL.

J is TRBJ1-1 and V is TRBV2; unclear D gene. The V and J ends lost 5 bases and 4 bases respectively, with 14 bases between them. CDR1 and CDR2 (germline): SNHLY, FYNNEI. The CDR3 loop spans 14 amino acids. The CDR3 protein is CASSYTTTGTEAFF. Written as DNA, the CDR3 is TGTGCCAGCAGTTACACCACGACGGGCACTGAAGCTTTCTTT.

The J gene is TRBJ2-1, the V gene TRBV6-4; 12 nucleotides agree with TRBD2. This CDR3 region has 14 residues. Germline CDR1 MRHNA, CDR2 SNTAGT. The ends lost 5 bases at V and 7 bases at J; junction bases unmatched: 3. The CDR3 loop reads CASSLAGGPNEQFF. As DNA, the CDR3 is TGTGCCAGCAGTCTAGCGGGGGGGCCGAATGAGCAGTTCTTC.

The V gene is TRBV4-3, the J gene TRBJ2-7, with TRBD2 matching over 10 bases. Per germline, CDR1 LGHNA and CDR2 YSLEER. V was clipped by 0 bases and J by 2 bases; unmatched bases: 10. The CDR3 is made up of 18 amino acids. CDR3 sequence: CASSQDGSSGGLTYEQYF. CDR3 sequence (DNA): TGCGCCAGCAGCCAAGATGGTAGTAGCGGGGGGCTTACCTACGAGCAGTACTTC.

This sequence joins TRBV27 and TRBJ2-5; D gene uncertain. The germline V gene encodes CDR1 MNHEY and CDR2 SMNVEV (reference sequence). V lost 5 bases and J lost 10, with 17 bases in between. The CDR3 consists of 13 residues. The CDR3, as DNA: TGTGCCAGCAGTCCTATAAACCTTCCTAGCCAGTACTTC. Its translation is CASSPINLPSQYF.

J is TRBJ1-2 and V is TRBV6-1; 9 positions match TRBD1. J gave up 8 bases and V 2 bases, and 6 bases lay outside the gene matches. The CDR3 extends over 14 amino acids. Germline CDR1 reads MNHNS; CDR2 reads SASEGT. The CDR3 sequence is CASSELDRGGGYTF. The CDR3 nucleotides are TGTGCCAGCAGTGAACTGGACAGGGGTGGAGGCTACACCTTC.

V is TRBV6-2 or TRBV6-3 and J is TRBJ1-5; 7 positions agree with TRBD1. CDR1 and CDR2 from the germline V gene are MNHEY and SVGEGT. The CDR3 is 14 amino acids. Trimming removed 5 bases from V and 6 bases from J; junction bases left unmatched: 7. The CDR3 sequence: CASSPTGVGQPQHF. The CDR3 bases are TGTGCCAGCAGTCCAACAGGGGTAGGTCAGCCCCAGCATTTT.

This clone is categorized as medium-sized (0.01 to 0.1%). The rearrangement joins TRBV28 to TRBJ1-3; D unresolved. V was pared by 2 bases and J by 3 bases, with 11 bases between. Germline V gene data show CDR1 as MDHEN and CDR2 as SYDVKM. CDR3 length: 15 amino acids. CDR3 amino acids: CASSLSSGYGNTIYF. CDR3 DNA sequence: TGTGCCAGCAGTTTAAGTAGCGGGTATGGAAACACCATATATTTT.

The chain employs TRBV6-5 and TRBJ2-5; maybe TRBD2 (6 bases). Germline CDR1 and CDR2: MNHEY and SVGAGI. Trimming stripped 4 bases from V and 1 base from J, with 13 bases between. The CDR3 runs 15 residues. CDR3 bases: TGTGCCAGCAGTTCTTACGGGGGTCTCCAAGAGACCCAGTACTTC. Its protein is CASSSYGGLQETQYF.

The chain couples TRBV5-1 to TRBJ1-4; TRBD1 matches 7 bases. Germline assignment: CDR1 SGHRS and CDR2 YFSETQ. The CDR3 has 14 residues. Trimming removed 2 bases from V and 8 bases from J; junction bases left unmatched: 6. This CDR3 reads CASSFQGGGEKLFF. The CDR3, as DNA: TGCGCCAGCAGCTTCCAGGGGGGAGGCGAAAAACTGTTTTTT.

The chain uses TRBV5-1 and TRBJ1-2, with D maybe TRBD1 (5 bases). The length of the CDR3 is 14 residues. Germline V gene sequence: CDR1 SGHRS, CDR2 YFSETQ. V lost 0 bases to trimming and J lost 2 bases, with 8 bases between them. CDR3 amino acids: CASSLDRGNYGYTF. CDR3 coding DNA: TGCGCCAGCAGCTTGGATCGGGGCAACTATGGCTACACCTTC.

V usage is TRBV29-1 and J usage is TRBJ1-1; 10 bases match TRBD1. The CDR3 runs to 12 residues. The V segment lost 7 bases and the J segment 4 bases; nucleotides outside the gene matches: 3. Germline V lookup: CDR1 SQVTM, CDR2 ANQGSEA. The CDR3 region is CSAWTGGTEAFF. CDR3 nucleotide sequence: TGCAGCGCGTGGACAGGGGGCACTGAAGCTTTCTTT.

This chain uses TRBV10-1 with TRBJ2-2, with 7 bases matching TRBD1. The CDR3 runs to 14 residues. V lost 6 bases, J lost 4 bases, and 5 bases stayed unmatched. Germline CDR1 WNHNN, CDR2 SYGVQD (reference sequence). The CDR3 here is CASRRDRVTGELFF. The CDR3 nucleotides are TGCGCCAGCAGGAGGGACAGAGTCACCGGGGAGCTGTTTTTT.

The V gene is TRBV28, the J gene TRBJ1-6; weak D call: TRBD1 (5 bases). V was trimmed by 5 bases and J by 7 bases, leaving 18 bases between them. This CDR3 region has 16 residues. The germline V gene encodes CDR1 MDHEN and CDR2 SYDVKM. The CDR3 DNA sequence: TGTGCCAGCAGTCCCTGGGAAGGGGCGAAGAATTCACCCCTCCACTTT. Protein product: CASSPWEGAKNSPLHF. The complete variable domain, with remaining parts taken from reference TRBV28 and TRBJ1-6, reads DVKVTQSSRYLVKRTGEKVFLECVQDMDHENMFWYRQDPGLGLRLIYFSYDVKMKEKGDIPEGYSVSREKKERFSLILESASTNQTSMYLCASSPWEGAKNSPLHFGNGTRLTVT.